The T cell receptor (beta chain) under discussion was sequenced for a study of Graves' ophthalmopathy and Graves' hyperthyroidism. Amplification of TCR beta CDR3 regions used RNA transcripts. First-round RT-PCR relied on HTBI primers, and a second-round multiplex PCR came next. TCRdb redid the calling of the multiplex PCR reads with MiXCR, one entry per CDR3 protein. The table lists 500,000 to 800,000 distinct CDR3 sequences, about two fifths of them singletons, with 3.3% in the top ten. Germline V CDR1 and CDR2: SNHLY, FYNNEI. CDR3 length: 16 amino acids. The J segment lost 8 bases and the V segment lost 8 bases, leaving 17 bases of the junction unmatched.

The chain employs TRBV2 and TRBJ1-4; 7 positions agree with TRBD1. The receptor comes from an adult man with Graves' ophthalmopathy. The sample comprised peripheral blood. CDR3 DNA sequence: TGTGCCAGCTGCCAGGCCGTTGCAGGGGGAGGCGAAAAACTGTTTTTT. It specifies CASCQAVAGGGEKLFF.